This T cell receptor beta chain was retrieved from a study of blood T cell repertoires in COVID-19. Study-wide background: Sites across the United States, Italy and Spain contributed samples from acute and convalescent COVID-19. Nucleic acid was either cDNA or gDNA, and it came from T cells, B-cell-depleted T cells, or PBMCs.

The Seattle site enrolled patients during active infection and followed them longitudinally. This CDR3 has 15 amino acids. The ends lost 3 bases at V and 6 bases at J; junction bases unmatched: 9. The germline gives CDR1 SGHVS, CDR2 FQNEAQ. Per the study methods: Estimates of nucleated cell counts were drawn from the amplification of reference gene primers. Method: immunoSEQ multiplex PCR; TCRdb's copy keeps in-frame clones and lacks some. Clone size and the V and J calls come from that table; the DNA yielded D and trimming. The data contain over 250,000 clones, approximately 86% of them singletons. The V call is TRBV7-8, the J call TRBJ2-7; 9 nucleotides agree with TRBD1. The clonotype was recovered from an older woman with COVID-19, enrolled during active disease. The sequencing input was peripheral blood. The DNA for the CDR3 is TGTGCCAGCAGCTTGGCGGGGACAGGGAGCGGCGAGCAGTACTTC. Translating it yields CASSLAGTGSGEQYF.